The present T cell receptor beta chain was sequenced within a study of T cells expressing NK-cell markers. The CDR3 loop spans 17 amino acids. Germline-derived CDR1 and CDR2 are KGHDR and SFDVKD. No DNA is given; TCRdb re-called the 5' RACE reads and lists each CDR3 protein once. This listing includes approximately 440,000 distinct CDR3 sequences. The sequence was obtained from a woman aged 50 to 60 in good health. The chain joins TRBV24-1 to TRBJ2-7; TCRdb calls TRBD1, which cannot be checked without DNA. The sequenced sample consisted of blood T cells: a sorted CD56 or NKG2C T cell subset, CD4+ or CD8+ T cells, or bulk PBMC T cells (not recorded which). CDR3 sequence reads: CATSDDGGRAGVYEQYF.